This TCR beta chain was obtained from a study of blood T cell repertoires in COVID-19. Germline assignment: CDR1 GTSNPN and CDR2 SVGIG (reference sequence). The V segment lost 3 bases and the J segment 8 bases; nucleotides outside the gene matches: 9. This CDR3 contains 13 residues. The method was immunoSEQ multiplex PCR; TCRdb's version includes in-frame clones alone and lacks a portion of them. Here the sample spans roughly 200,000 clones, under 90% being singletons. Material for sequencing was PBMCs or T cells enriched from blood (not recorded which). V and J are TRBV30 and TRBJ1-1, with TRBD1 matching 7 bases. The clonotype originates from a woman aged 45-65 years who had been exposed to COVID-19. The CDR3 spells CAWRGRGPREAFF. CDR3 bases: TGTGCCTGGAGGGGAAGGGGGCCAAGGGAAGCTTTCTTT.